These 8 T cell receptor beta chains were all obtained from the same sample, sequenced in a study of T cells expressing NK-cell markers. TCRdb re-called the 5' RACE reads; every CDR3 protein appears as one record, without DNA. This repertoire includes about 460,000 distinct CDR3 sequences. What was sequenced was blood T cells: a sorted CD56 or NKG2C T cell subset, CD4+ or CD8+ T cells, or bulk PBMC T cells (not recorded which). The receptors here all came from a woman in her 50s in good health.

V gene TRBV5-1 combines with J gene TRBJ2-3; absent DNA, TCRdb's TRBD1 call cannot be checked. CDR3 size: 15 residues. Germline V gene sequence: CDR1 SGHRS, CDR2 YFSETQ. This CDR3 reads CASSLQGISTDTQYF.

J is TRBJ2-3 and V is TRBV7-8; TCRdb's D gene call, TRBD2, goes unchecked for lack of DNA. Germline V gives CDR1 SGHVS, CDR2 FQNEAQ. The CDR3 contains 16 residues. The CDR3 region is CASSSLSVAGADTQYF.

The rearrangement links TRBV16 to TRBJ1-6. This CDR3 is built from 13 residues. Germline loops: CDR1 KGHSY, CDR2 FQNENV. The CDR3 region is CASSQQALAPLHF.

The rearrangement links TRBV5-1 to TRBJ2-2; checking the TCRdb D call of TRBD2 is not possible without DNA. Germline V CDR1 and CDR2: SGHRS, YFSETQ. The CDR3 is 19 residues long. This chain's CDR3 is CASSHGHGFSGRDTGELFF.

This chain uses TRBV20-1 with TRBJ1-5. CDR3 length: 16 residues. Germline values: CDR1 DFQATT, CDR2 SNEGSKA (reference sequence). The CDR3 here is CSARRQGRQLNQPQHF.

This chain connects TRBV11-2 to TRBJ1-2. CDR3 size: 14 residues. Germline loops: CDR1 SGHAT, CDR2 FQNNGV. This CDR3 is CASRPNRDGPGYTF.

CDR3: CASSLSGSNYGYTF. J is TRBJ1-2 and V is TRBV7-9. From germline, CDR1 is SEHNR and CDR2 FQNEAQ (reference sequence). The CDR3 covers 14 residues.

CDR3 protein: CASSYGGTAVLNTEAFF. This chain connects TRBV6-5 to TRBJ1-1. Germline CDR1 and CDR2: MNHEY and SVGAGI. The CDR3 runs to 17 residues.